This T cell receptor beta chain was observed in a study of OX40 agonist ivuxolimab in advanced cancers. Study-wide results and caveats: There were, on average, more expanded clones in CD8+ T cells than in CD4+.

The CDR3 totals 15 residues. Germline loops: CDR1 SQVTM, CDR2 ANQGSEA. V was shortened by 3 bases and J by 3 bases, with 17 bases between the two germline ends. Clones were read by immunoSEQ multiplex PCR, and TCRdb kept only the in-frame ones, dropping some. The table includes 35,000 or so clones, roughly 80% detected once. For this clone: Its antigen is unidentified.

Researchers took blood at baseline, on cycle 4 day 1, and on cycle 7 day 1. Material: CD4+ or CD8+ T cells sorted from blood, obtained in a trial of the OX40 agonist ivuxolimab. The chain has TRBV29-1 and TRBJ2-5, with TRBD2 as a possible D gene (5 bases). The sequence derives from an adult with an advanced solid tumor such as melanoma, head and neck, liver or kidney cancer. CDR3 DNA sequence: TGCAGCGTTGAGGGTGTTTTGGGAGAGGAAGAGACCCAGTACTTC. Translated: CSVEGVLGEEETQYF.